Sequencing of this T cell receptor beta chain was carried out in a study of T-cell memory formation after mild COVID-19. Across the whole study: TCR clusters were largely donor specific. Study-wide results and limits: Researchers report contracting CD4+ clones mostly in CM and EM, with CD8+ clones in EMRA. Day 15 to 85 contracting clones showed balanced CD4/CD8; later expanders leaned CD4+. Pre-infection memory harbored some responding clones, suggesting cross-reactive memory joined.

TCRdb itself ran the 5' RACE reads through MiXCR, one entry per CDR3 protein. The data contain fewer than 550,000 distinct CDR3 sequences, 20% of them seen just once; the ten biggest clones take up approximately 8.1%. Per germline, CDR1 LGHNA and CDR2 YNFKEQ. The CDR3 sequence is 17 residues long. Losses at the gene ends were 0 bases for V and 2 bases for J; bases not matched to a gene: 6. Notes on this clonotype: Antigen: not known.

The sequencing input was PBMCs or a T cell subset sorted from them (not recorded which). The chain employs TRBV4-2 and TRBJ2-5; 10 nucleotides line up with TRBD2. This receptor was taken from an adult woman who had mild COVID-19 (a few samples of this study predate the infection). Cell type and time point are not known. The chain's CDR3 is CASSQDRRAGGQETQYF. The CDR3 coding sequence is TGTGCCAGCAGCCAAGATAGGCGAGCGGGGGGGCAAGAGACCCAGTACTTC.